This TCR beta chain emerged from a study of blood T cell repertoires in COVID-19. The wider study: Acute and convalescent COVID-19 specimens originated in the United States, Italy and Spain. Sources were T cells, B-cell-depleted T cells, or PBMCs; the material itself was cDNA or gDNA.

In the original analysis: The assay estimated nucleated cells by amplifying reference gene primers. Profiling relied on immunoSEQ multiplex PCR, and the TCRdb table lists in-frame clones only, not all of them. That table gives V, J and clone size, and the DNA gave D and trimming. The data show 280,000 or so clones, over 75% seen once. CDR3 length equals 15 residues. The germline V gene has CDR1 SGHKS and CDR2 YYEKEE (reference sequence). Between the trimmed V and J ends, which lost 2 bases and 2 bases, there was a span of 14 bases. This receptor was identified in a man between 18 and 29 years old with active or convalescent COVID-19. Sequenced sample: peripheral blood. The V call is TRBV5-5, the J call TRBJ2-7; tentatively, D is TRBD1 (5 bases). The CDR3 spells CASSFGQGSPYEQYF. For the CDR3, the DNA is TGTGCCAGCAGCTTCGGTCAGGGATCACCCTACGAGCAGTACTTC.